These T cell receptor beta chains were read from a single sample in a study of control samples from healthy donors and cancer patients. Here immunoSEQ multiplex PCR was the method, and the copy in TCRdb shows in-frame clones only, minus some. The table has roughly 130,000 clones, about 93% seen once. Source material: PBMCs. The origin of the receptors is a man aged 50 or older with head and neck cancer. CDR3s include the opening cysteine and the closing phenylalanine or tryptophan. A D gene is named only where the DNA matches it firmly. Not all rows give a size; the values are once, few, many and, for expanded clones, a class.

>TRBJ1-6|TRBV3-1/TRBV3-2|.|TRBD1
CASSRGTGWNSPLHF
TGTGCCAGCAGCCGCGGGACAGGGTGGAATTCACCCCTCCACTTT
>TRBJ1-5|TRBV5-1|.|.
CASSLGAGGSQPQHF
TGCGCCAGCAGCTTGGGGGCAGGAGGTAGTCAGCCCCAGCATTTT
>TRBJ2-7|TRBV28|.|.
CASSRPPEGSGYYEQYF
TGTGCCAGCAGCCGCCCCCCGGAGGGTAGCGGATATTACGAGCAGTACTTC
>TRBJ1-2|TRBV18|.|.
CASSPDVFQARYTF
TGTGCCAGCTCACCGGACGTTTTCCAAGCCCGCTACACCTTC
>TRBJ2-7|TRBV7-9|.|TRBD1
CASSRQGQYEQYF
TGTGCCAGCAGCCGACAGGGGCAGTACGAGCAGTACTTC
>TRBJ2-2|TRBV24-1|.|TRBD1
CAVSGQGATGELFF
TGTGCCGTATCGGGACAGGGGGCCACCGGGGAGCTGTTTTTT
>TRBJ1-1|TRBV6-5|once|.
CASSRYSGYAFF
TGTGCCAGCAGTCGTTACTCAGGGTACGCTTTCTTT
>TRBJ1-2|TRBV30|.|TRBD1
CAWSEGQGAFGYTF
TGTGCCTGGAGCGAGGGACAGGGGGCTTTCGGCTACACCTTC
>TRBJ1-2|TRBV18|.|.
CASSPDSSANYGYTF
TGTGCCAGCTCCCCGGACAGCTCAGCTAACTATGGCTACACCTTC
>TRBJ2-7|TRBV3-1/TRBV3-2|.|.
CASSQGTFGEQYF
TGTGCCAGCAGCCAAGGGACTTTTGGAGAGCAGTACTTC